This T cell receptor (beta chain) was profiled in a study of CD8 T cells in ankylosing spondylitis. Trimming removed 0 bases from V and 7 bases from J, with 19 bases in between. The germline V gene has CDR1 SGHAT and CDR2 FQNNGV. This CDR3 comprises 17 residues. This clonotype came up many times. TCRdb ran MiXCR on the 5' RACE reads and lists one entry per CDR3 protein. The data contain approximately 130,000 distinct CDR3 sequences, approximately 10% of them singletons. The chain combines TRBV11-2 with TRBJ1-5; D is ambiguous. The origin of this receptor is a female donor with ankylosing spondylitis or in good health (not recorded which). The specimen sequenced was blood, either unsorted or a sorted T cell fraction (not recorded which). CDR3 sequence: CASSLDGVAVRSQPQHF. CDR3 sequence (DNA): TGTGCCAGCAGCTTAGATGGGGTGGCCGTCCGCTCGCAGCCCCAGCATTTT.